This TCR beta chain was sequenced for a study of T cell responses to AZD1222 COVID-19 vaccine. The CDR3 covers 15 residues. Germline V gene sequence: CDR1 MDHEN, CDR2 SYDVKM. Trimming took off 5 bases at V and 2 bases at J, with 13 bases between the two ends. TCRdb keeps only in-frame clones here, not all; method: immunoSEQ multiplex PCR. Of some 150,000 clones in the sample, around nine tenths were seen once. The source of this sequence is an adult who received the AZD1222 COVID-19 vaccine. The rearrangement joins TRBV28 to TRBJ1-5, with D tentatively TRBD1 (5 bases). The sample here was peripheral blood, taken 28 days after the second AZD1222 dose. CDR3 DNA: TGTGCCAGCAGTCCGCCAGGGCCACGCAATCAGCCCCAGCATTTT. This gives the protein CASSPPGPRNQPQHF. Full variable domain (remainder filled in from reference TRBV28 and TRBJ1-5): DVKVTQSSRYLVKRTGEKVFLECVQDMDHENMFWYRQDPGLGLRLIYFSYDVKMKEKGDIPEGYSVSREKKERFSLILESASTNQTSMYLCASSPPGPRNQPQHFGDGTRLSIL.